This TCR beta chain derives from a study of metastatic and nonmetastatic thyroid tumors. Study summary: The authors compared repertoires across blood and tumor or nodule tissue from malignant and benign thyroid patients. Study-level points and caveats: TCR beta diversity was reportedly significantly higher in malignant thyroid tumors than benign nodules, in blood and tumor.

Methods used by the authors: Differences in CDR3 between clinicopathological groups were drawn on to build a classifier intended to discriminate distant-metastatic papillary thyroid cancer patients. TCRdb re-called the PCR reads through MiXCR. For this entry, the V and J calls and clone size follow TCRdb and not the study's own pipeline. The data show more than 40,000 clones, under 20% seen once. Nobody among the patients had been given any treatment before thyroid surgery. Points on this clone: The target antigen is unknown.

After removal of 0 bases from V and 5 bases from J, the junction contained 5 bases not matched to a gene. The germline gives CDR1 SGHRS, CDR2 YFSETQ. The CDR3 sequence is 16 residues long. The receptor's source is a female donor with papillary thyroid cancer or a benign thyroid nodule (not recorded which). Some clones in this sample may be carry-over from other donors' samples. V and J are TRBV5-1 and TRBJ2-3; TRBD1 aligns across 11 bases. Sequencing input: blood. CDR3 region: CASSLGAGTGGDTQYF. CDR3 DNA sequence: TGCGCCAGCAGCTTGGGCGCCGGGACAGGGGGAGATACGCAGTATTTT.